The 24 T cell receptor beta chains reported below all come from one sample, sequenced in a study of graft-versus-host responses after intestinal transplantation. Both intraepithelial and lamina propria lymphocytes were released by processing graft tissue. Sequencing used immunoSEQ multiplex PCR; TCRdb keeps in-frame clones, though not all of them. The table shows about 15,000 clones, with 74% occurring only once. The sequences come from ileum tissue, collected 14 days after transplant. These receptors were collected from a human patient who received an intestinal transplant, so some T cells may come from the graft donor.

The gene calls are TRBV7-9 and TRBJ1-4; no firm D call. The V and J ends lost 1 base and 8 bases respectively, with 14 bases between them. Germline V gene sequence: CDR1 SEHNR, CDR2 FQNEAQ (reference sequence). The CDR3 extends over 15 amino acids. The CDR3 nucleotides are TGTGCCAGCAGCTTAGAACGGTGGGGTTGGGAAAAACTGTTTTTT. Its translation is CASSLERWGWEKLFF. Using reference TRBV7-9 and TRBJ1-4 for the parts outside the CDR3, the full variable domain is DTGVSQNPRHKITKRGQNVTFRCDPISEHNRLYWYRQTLGQGPEFLTYFQNEAQLEKSRLLSDRFSAERPKGSFSTLEIQRTEQGDSAMYLCASSLERWGWEKLFFGSGTQLSVL.

This clone is deemed medium-sized (0.01 to 0.1%). The V call is TRBV7-9, the J call TRBJ1-1; a possible D gene is TRBD1 (6 bases). This CDR3 region has 14 residues. V shed 3 bases and J shed 1 base, with 9 bases lying between them. Per the germline V gene, CDR1 is SEHNR and CDR2 is FQNEAQ (reference sequence). CDR3 nucleotide sequence: TGTGCCAGCAGCTTGTACAGGGAGAACACTGAAGCTTTCTTT. Translation gives CASSLYRENTEAFF.

This clone has more than one count but fewer than ten. This chain joins TRBV19 and TRBJ1-5; a possible D gene is TRBD1 (6 bases). Looked up from germline, CDR1 is LNHDA and CDR2 is SQIVND (reference sequence). The CDR3 has 14 amino acids. With 5 bases removed from V and 6 bases from J, the gap between germline ends came to 14 bases. The CDR3 reads CASSHGGARQPQHF. For the CDR3, the DNA is TGTGCCAGTAGTCATGGGGGGGCGCGTCAGCCCCAGCATTTT.

The rearrangement links TRBV14 to TRBJ1-5; weak D call: TRBD1 (5 bases). The V gene lost 4 bases and the J gene lost 6 bases, with 10 bases spanning the gap. Looked up from germline, CDR1 is SGHDN and CDR2 is FVKESK. There are 13 residues in the CDR3. CDR3 DNA sequence: TGTGCCAGCAGCCCGATCGGGGGTCAGCCCCAGCATTTT. Protein sequence: CASSPIGGQPQHF.

This rearrangement joins TRBV19 to TRBJ1-5; D unclear. This CDR3 comprises 13 residues. Germline V gene sequence: CDR1 LNHDA, CDR2 SQIVND (reference sequence). With 8 bases removed from V and 0 bases from J, the gap between germline ends came to 8 bases. CDR3 region: CASQYYSNQPQHF. For the CDR3, the DNA is TGTGCCAGTCAGTACTATAGCAATCAGCCCCAGCATTTT.

This chain connects TRBV7-9 to TRBJ2-7; maybe TRBD2 (6 bases). Per the germline V gene, CDR1 is SEHNR and CDR2 is FQNEAQ (reference sequence). V lost 0 bases to trimming and J lost 5 bases, with 8 bases between them. CDR3 size: 13 residues. The CDR3 reads CASSLAGEDEQYF. The DNA of the CDR3 is TGTGCCAGCAGCTTAGCAGGGGAGGACGAGCAGTACTTC.

The CDR3 loop reads CASTRGNTEAFF. Here the CDR3 DNA reads TGTGCCAGCACACGGGGGAACACTGAAGCTTTCTTT. The genes are TRBV28 and TRBJ1-1; D is unclear. This CDR3 contains 12 residues. CDR1 and CDR2 from the germline V gene are MDHEN and SYDVKM. Deletions cut 7 bases from V and 1 base from J, with 7 bases between.

This clone has only a few counts. V gene TRBV19 combines with J gene TRBJ2-7; TRBD2 matches 11 bases. J lost 5 bases, V lost 2 bases, and 8 bases had no gene match. The length of the CDR3 is 16 residues. Germline lookup yields CDR1 LNHDA and CDR2 SQIVND (reference sequence). The CDR3 sequence: CASSINSLAGAHEQYF. The CDR3, as DNA: TGTGCCAGTAGTATAAACTCACTAGCGGGAGCCCACGAGCAGTACTTC.

The chain employs TRBV4-1 and TRBJ2-1; perhaps TRBD1 as D (5 bases). The CDR3 has 16 residues. The germline V and J ends were trimmed by 0 bases and 0 bases, with 9 bases remaining between them. The germline CDR1 and CDR2 sequences are MGHRA and YSYEKL. The CDR3 region is CASSQDSQGSYNEQFF. DNA of the CDR3: TGCGCCAGCAGCCAAGATAGTCAGGGCTCCTACAATGAGCAGTTCTTC.

In its sample, this clone was seen once. The chain combines TRBV5-6 with TRBJ2-4; no clear D. V was trimmed by 4 bases and J by 6 bases, leaving 11 bases between them. In germline, CDR1 is SGHDT, CDR2 YYEEEE. CDR3 size: 13 residues. CDR3 sequence (DNA): TGTGCCAGCAGCCCATCCCTAGTAAACATTCAGTACTTC. Translating gives CASSPSLVNIQYF.

The chain couples TRBV7-6 to TRBJ2-7; TRBD2 matches 7 bases. This CDR3 contains 16 residues. V trimming: 2 bases; J trimming: 6 bases; junction bases outside the gene matches: 13. Germline values: CDR1 SGHVS, CDR2 FNYEAQ. The CDR3 here is CASSLKVGDYDGEQYF. In nucleotides, the CDR3 is TGTGCCAGCAGCTTAAAAGTCGGGGACTACGATGGCGAGCAGTACTTC.

The CDR3 DNA follows: TGTGCCAGCAGCCCGTCTCGGGCGGGGTGGGCCCAGTACTTC. It codes for CASSPSRAGWAQYF. The rearrangement uses TRBV7-9 and TRBJ2-5; possibly TRBD2 for D (6 bases). Trimming took off 5 bases at V and 9 bases at J, with 19 bases between the two ends. CDR1 and CDR2 (germline): SEHNR, FQNEAQ (reference sequence). The CDR3 loop spans 14 amino acids.

The rearrangement uses TRBV28 and TRBJ2-6; 9 bases agree with TRBD1. Trimming at V came to 6 bases and at J to 0 bases, leaving 0 bases not matched to a gene. The CDR3 totals 15 residues. Looked up from germline, CDR1 is MDHEN and CDR2 is SYDVKM. The CDR3 here is CASRGQGSGANVLTF. Here the CDR3 DNA reads TGTGCCAGCAGGGGACAGGGCTCTGGGGCCAACGTCCTGACTTTC.

The V and J genes are TRBV7-3 and TRBJ2-1, with D perhaps TRBD2 (5 bases). The CDR3 length is 13 residues. The V gene's germline CDR1 is SGHTA and CDR2 FQGTGA. Trimming pared 3 bases from V and 6 bases from J, leaving 9 bases between. The chain's CDR3 is CASSFESGNEQFF. CDR3 bases: TGTGCCAGCAGCTTCGAAAGCGGCAATGAGCAGTTCTTC.

Only a few counts were recorded for this clone. For the CDR3, the DNA is TGCGCCAGCAGCCAAACCGGGACAGGGGGCTACGAGCAGTACTTC. This gives the protein CASSQTGTGGYEQYF. The chain couples TRBV4-1 to TRBJ2-7; 11 bases agree with TRBD1. Germline values: CDR1 MGHRA, CDR2 YSYEKL. V trimming: 2 bases; J trimming: 3 bases; junction bases outside the gene matches: 3. CDR3 size: 15 residues.

The chain is built from TRBV6-4 and TRBJ1-5; 9 bases are shared with TRBD1. There are 16 residues in the CDR3. Trimming took 2 bases from V and 6 from J; bases not matched to a gene: 8. CDR1 and CDR2 from the germline V gene are MRHNA and SNTAGT. For the CDR3, the DNA is TGTGCCAGCAGTGACCCCAACACAGGGGGCGGTCAGCCCCAGCATTTT. Its protein is CASSDPNTGGGQPQHF.

The chain links TRBV2 to TRBJ1-1, with a possible D match to TRBD1 (5 bases). CDR1 and CDR2 from the germline V gene are SNHLY and FYNNEI. There are 14 residues in the CDR3. Trimming shortened V by 0 bases and J by 5 bases, and 10 bases separated the two germline ends. CDR3 DNA sequence: TGTGCCAGCAGTGAAGCGGGGGGGAGAACTGAAGCTTTCTTT. Translating it yields CASSEAGGRTEAFF. Full variable domain (remainder filled in from reference TRBV2 and TRBJ1-1): EPEVTQTPSHQVTQMGQEVILRCVPISNHLYFYWYRQILGQKVEFLVSFYNNEISEKSEIFDDQFSVERPDGSNFTLKIRSTKLEDSAMYFCASSEAGGRTEAFFGQGTRLTVV.

The chain joins TRBV6-1 to TRBJ2-7, with 10 bases matching TRBD2. V lost 0 bases to trimming and J lost 2 bases; unmatched junction nucleotides: 7. CDR1 is MNHNS, CDR2 SASEGT, per germline. The CDR3 loop spans 17 amino acids. The CDR3 region is CASSEAFGTSVTYEQYF. The DNA of the CDR3 is TGTGCCAGCAGTGAAGCATTTGGGACTAGCGTTACCTACGAGCAGTACTTC.

In its sample, this clone was seen once. V and J are TRBV6-4 and TRBJ2-3; 8 bases map to TRBD2. CDR1 MRHNA and CDR2 SNTAGT come from the germline V gene. V gave up 5 bases and J gave up 0 bases; unmatched junction bases: 4. The CDR3 totals 15 residues. CDR3 in amino acids: CASSISSGSTDTQYF. The CDR3 bases are TGTGCCAGCAGTATCTCTAGCGGGAGCACAGATACGCAGTATTTT.

J is TRBJ1-5 and V is TRBV9, with D hard to call. The V end was cut by 0 bases, the J end by 8 bases, with 9 bases between. Germline values: CDR1 SGDLS, CDR2 YYNGEE. This CDR3 region has 13 residues. CDR3: CASSVGVGKPQHF. The CDR3 DNA follows: TGTGCCAGCAGCGTAGGGGTAGGGAAGCCCCAGCATTTT. Full variable domain (remainder filled in from reference TRBV9 and TRBJ1-5): DSGVTQTPKHLITATGQRVTLRCSPRSGDLSVYWYQQSLDQGLQFLIQYYNGEERAKGNILERFSAQQFPDLHSELNLSSLELGDSALYFCASSVGVGKPQHFGDGTRLSIL.

The CDR3 nucleotides are TGTGCCAGCAGCCGACTAGCGGGAGGAGAAGAGACCCAGTACTTC. It codes for CASSRLAGGEETQYF. This chain uses TRBV14 with TRBJ2-5; 13 bases agree with TRBD2. The J segment lost 3 bases and the V segment lost 4 bases, leaving 2 bases of the junction unmatched. The CDR3 is 15 residues long. Germline assignment: CDR1 SGHDN and CDR2 FVKESK. Combining the CDR3 with reference TRBV14 and TRBJ2-5 gives the whole variable domain EAGVTQFPSHSVIEKGQTVTLRCDPISGHDNLYWYRRVMGKEIKFLLHFVKESKQDESGMPNNRFLAERTGGTYSTLKVQPAELEDSGVYFCASSRLAGGEETQYFGPGTRLLVL.

The chain has TRBV6-5 and TRBJ2-5; a possible D gene is TRBD2 (5 bases). Trimming removed 2 bases at V and 5 bases at J, with 15 bases between. This CDR3 spans 15 amino acids. CDR1 and CDR2 (germline): MNHEY, SVGAGI. CDR3 coding DNA: TGTGCCAGCAGTTACACCTACTCGTCGGGGGAGACCCAGTACTTC. Translated: CASSYTYSSGETQYF.

The chain is built from TRBV2 and TRBJ1-4, with TRBD1 matching over 7 bases. The CDR3 length is 16 residues. Germline values: CDR1 SNHLY, CDR2 FYNNEI. V trimming: 8 bases; J trimming: 1 base; junction bases outside the gene matches: 10. Here the CDR3 reads CASVRDRAQTNEKLFF. CDR3 sequence (DNA): TGTGCCAGCGTCCGAGACAGGGCCCAAACTAATGAAAAACTGTTTTTT. Full variable domain (remainder filled in from reference TRBV2 and TRBJ1-4): EPEVTQTPSHQVTQMGQEVILRCVPISNHLYFYWYRQILGQKVEFLVSFYNNEISEKSEIFDDQFSVERPDGSNFTLKIRSTKLEDSAMYFCASVRDRAQTNEKLFFGSGTQLSVL.

This clone has just one count. The chain carries TRBV19 and TRBJ2-2; the D is unclear. The CDR3 sequence is 12 residues long. In germline, CDR1 is LNHDA, CDR2 SQIVND (reference sequence). V shed 5 bases and J shed 9 bases, with 10 bases lying between them. The CDR3 DNA sequence: TGTGCCAGTAGTCCCTTGAGCCGGGAGCTGTTTTTT. It specifies CASSPLSRELFF.